This T cell receptor beta chain was sequenced during a study of OX40 agonist ivuxolimab in advanced cancers. Overall study: The dose of intravenous ivuxolimab that patients received every 2 weeks ranged from 0.01 to 10 mg/kg. Dose-escalation cases comprised hepatocellular carcinoma, melanoma, renal cell or head and neck cancer.

Collection of blood occurred at baseline, at cycle 4 day 1, and at cycle 7 day 1. Assay: immunoSEQ multiplex PCR; the TCRdb copy retains only in-frame clones and omits some. The sample consists of tens of thousands of clones, around 88% of them appearing once. On this clone: A much larger clone sits a single nucleotide away, making a read error possible.

The germline V gene has CDR1 MDHEN and CDR2 SYDVKM. CDR3 length equals 19 residues. After removal of 5 bases from V and 7 bases from J, the junction contained 22 bases not matched to a gene. Material: CD4+ or CD8+ T cells sorted from blood, obtained in a trial of the OX40 agonist ivuxolimab. The V and J genes are TRBV28 and TRBJ1-5; 8 positions match TRBD1. This clonotype was sampled from an adult with an advanced solid tumor such as melanoma, head and neck, liver or kidney cancer. The CDR3 DNA is TGTGCCAGCAGTGCCAAATACTCGGACAGGGCGGGCCTCGAGCAGCCCCAGCATTTT. Protein product: CASSAKYSDRAGLEQPQHF. Based on the CDR3 plus reference TRBV28 and TRBJ1-5, the full variable domain is DVKVTQSSRYLVKRTGEKVFLECVQDMDHENMFWYRQDPGLGLRLIYFSYDVKMKEKGDIPEGYSVSREKKERFSLILESASTNQTSMYLCASSAKYSDRAGLEQPQHFGDGTRLSIL.